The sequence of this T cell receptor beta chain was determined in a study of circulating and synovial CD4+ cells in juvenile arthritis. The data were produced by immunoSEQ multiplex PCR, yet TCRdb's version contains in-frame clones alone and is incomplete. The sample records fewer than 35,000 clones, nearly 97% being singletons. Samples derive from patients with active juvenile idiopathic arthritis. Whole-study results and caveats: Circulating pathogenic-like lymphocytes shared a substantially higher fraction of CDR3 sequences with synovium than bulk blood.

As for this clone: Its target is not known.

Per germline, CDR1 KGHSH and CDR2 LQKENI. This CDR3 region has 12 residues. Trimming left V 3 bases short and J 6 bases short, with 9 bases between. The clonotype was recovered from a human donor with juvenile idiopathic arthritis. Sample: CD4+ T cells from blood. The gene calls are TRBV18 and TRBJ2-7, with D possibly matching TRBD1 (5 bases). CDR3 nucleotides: TGTGCCAGCTCACCTGGGGCGCCCGAGCAGTACTTC. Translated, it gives CASSPGAPEQYF. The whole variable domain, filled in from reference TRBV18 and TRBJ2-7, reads NAGVMQNPRHLVRRRGQEARLRCSPMKGHSHVYWYRQLPEEGLKFMVYLQKENIIDESGMPKERFSAEFPKEGPSILRIQQVVRGDSAAYFCASSPGAPEQYFGPGTRLTVT.